These T cell receptor beta chains were read from a single sample in a study of blood T cells in healthy people across ages. TCRdb independently ran MiXCR on the 5' RACE reads; one entry per CDR3 protein. The profile shows over 950,000 distinct CDR3 sequences, approximately 50% of them singletons. Sample: blood. The source is a woman aged 55-69 years in good health. Both conserved end residues are part of each CDR3. The D gene is left open where the match is weak. Clone size is not always given. Where it is, it says once, few, many or a class for expanded clones.

>TRBJ1-4|.|TRBV7-9|16|.
TGTGCCAGCAGCTCCGCAGAGGCAGGAACTAATGAAAAACTGTTTTTT
CASSSAEAGTNEKLFF
>TRBJ2-6|.|TRBV9|14|.
TGTGCCAGCAGCTCTCCCCGTAAGGTCAACGTCCTGACTTTC
CASSSPRKVNVLTF
>TRBJ2-7|few|TRBV7-9|17|TRBD2
TGTGCCAGCAGCCCTCATTACGGGTCTAGCGGGAGACTCGAGCAGTACTTC
CASSPHYGSSGRLEQYF
>TRBJ1-1|once|TRBV20-1|15|TRBD1
TGCAGTGCTAGAGACTGGGACAGGATGAACACTGAAGCTTTCTTT
CSARDWDRMNTEAFF
>TRBJ2-3|few|TRBV4-2|16|TRBD2
TGTGCCAGCAGCACCCAGACTAGCGGGAGCACAGATACGCAGTATTTT
CASSTQTSGSTDTQYF
>TRBJ2-7|.|TRBV6-1|13|.
TGTGCCAGCACCGGACAAAACCCCTACGAGCAGTACTTC
CASTGQNPYEQYF
>TRBJ2-5|.|TRBV20-1|15|.
TGCAGTGCTAGGGGACGGCGGACTACCCAAGAGACCCGGTACTTC
CSARGRRTTQETRYF
>TRBJ2-7|.|TRBV7-2|15|TRBD2
TGTGCCAGCAGCCAACAGCGGGGTAGCTCCTACGAGCAGTACTTC
CASSQQRGSSYEQYF
>TRBJ1-2|.|TRBV12-3/TRBV12-4|14|.
TGTGCCAGCAGTGTATCGGGATACAACTATGGCTACACCTTC
CASSVSGYNYGYTF
>TRBJ2-7|.|TRBV20-1|15|.
TGCAGTGCTAGAGATCTGGGGGGAGAACTCTACGAGCAGTACTTC
CSARDLGGELYEQYF
>TRBJ2-7|.|TRBV19|15|TRBD2
TGTGCCAGTAGTATGGGAGAGGGAGGGTCCTACGAGCAGTACTTC
CASSMGEGGSYEQYF
>TRBJ2-1|.|TRBV2|16|TRBD2
TGTGCCAGCAGTGAAACGGGACTAGCGGGAGAGGCGGAGCAGTTCTTC
CASSETGLAGEAEQFF
>TRBJ2-3|.|TRBV29-1|14|TRBD2
TGCAGCGTTATTAGCGGGAGGAGGACAGATACGCAGTATTTT
CSVISGRRTDTQYF
>TRBJ2-5|.|TRBV27|16|TRBD1
TGTGCCAGCAGACTGATGTCTGGACAGGGCGGAGAGACCCAGTACTTC
CASRLMSGQGGETQYF
>TRBJ2-3|once|TRBV12-3/TRBV12-4|15|TRBD2
TGTGCCAGCAGTTGGGGGACTACCGCCACAGATACGCAGTATTTT
CASSWGTTATDTQYF
>TRBJ2-1|many|TRBV29-1|11|.
TGCAGCGTCGGCGAAGCGGATGAGCAGTTCTTC
CSVGEADEQFF
>TRBJ1-4|.|TRBV18|18|.
TGTGCCAGCTCACCATTGGGAGACCATTCGGCAACTAATGAAAAACTGTTTTTT
CASSPLGDHSATNEKLFF
>TRBJ1-5|many|TRBV5-1|15|.
TGCGCCAGCAGCCCGGAGGGGCAGGACAATCAGCCCCAGCATTTT
CASSPEGQDNQPQHF
>TRBJ2-5|.|TRBV21-1|20|.
TGTGCCAGCAGCAAAACCTTTTTGAGCGGGCGGGAGGGCTACCAAGAGACCCAGTACTTC
CASSKTFLSGREGYQETQYF
>TRBJ2-3|.|TRBV13|14|TRBD2
TGTGCCAGCAGCGGGCAGCGGGACACAGATACGCAGTATTTT
CASSGQRDTDTQYF
>TRBJ2-1|few|TRBV27|16|TRBD2
TGTGCCAGCAGTTTACTTAGTACTAGCGGGATTAATGAGCAGTTCTTC
CASSLLSTSGINEQFF
>TRBJ2-3|few|TRBV4-1|15|TRBD2
TGCGCCAGCAGCCCCTCTAGCGGGAGTAGGGATACGCAGTATTTT
CASSPSSGSRDTQYF
>TRBJ1-6|.|TRBV20-1|14|.
TGCAGTGCTAGAGGGGGGACACATAATTCACCCCTCCACTTT
CSARGGTHNSPLHF
>TRBJ2-7|.|TRBV5-5|14|.
TGTGCCAGCAGCTACGCGGGCATTTCCTACGAGCAGTACTTC
CASSYAGISYEQYF
>TRBJ1-6|.|TRBV7-2|14|.
TGTGCCAGCTCCCTCAGGTGGCACAATTCACCCCTCCACTTT
CASSLRWHNSPLHF
>TRBJ2-5|.|TRBV21-1|14|.
TGTGCCAGCAGCGCAGGTCGACGGCGAGGGACCCAGTACTTC
CASSAGRRRGTQYF
>TRBJ2-7|few|TRBV7-2|14|TRBD1
TGTGCCAGCAGCCCTGACAGGGTCTCCTACGAGCAGTACTTC
CASSPDRVSYEQYF
>TRBJ2-7|.|TRBV10-3|13|.
TGTGCCTCCCGACAGGATCTCGTGGGCGAGCAGTACTTC
CASRQDLVGEQYF
>TRBJ1-5|.|TRBV28|16|.
TGTGCCAGCAGTTTTAGTGCTACTTATAGCAATCAGCCCCAGCATTTT
CASSFSATYSNQPQHF
>TRBJ2-5|.|TRBV11-2|15|.
TGTGCCAGCAGCCACCCCAGTTGGTACCAAGAGACCCAGTACTTC
CASSHPSWYQETQYF
>TRBJ1-2|.|TRBV6-4|16|.
TGTGCCAGCAGTGAACGAGGAGCAGGGCGGGACTATGGCTACACCTTC
CASSERGAGRDYGYTF
>TRBJ2-3|.|TRBV7-9|15|.
TGTGCCAGCAGCTTAAGGGAAGGGAGGACAGATACGCAGTATTTT
CASSLREGRTDTQYF
>TRBJ2-1|.|TRBV5-1|14|TRBD2
TGCGCCAGCAGCGCGACTAGCGGGAGTCCTGAGCAGTTCTTC
CASSATSGSPEQFF
>TRBJ1-2|.|TRBV20-1|15|.
TGCAGTGCTTGGGACGCCGGGACCGCTAACTATGGCTACACCTTC
CSAWDAGTANYGYTF
>TRBJ1-1|.|TRBV4-1|13|.
TGCGCCAGCAGATATGCTGTGAACACTGAAGCTTTCTTT
CASRYAVNTEAFF
>TRBJ2-5|.|TRBV15|15|TRBD2
TGTGCCACCAGCACCTTAGCGGGAGGACAAGAGACCCAGTACTTC
CATSTLAGGQETQYF
>TRBJ2-7|once|TRBV7-9|14|TRBD2
TGTGCCAGCAGCAAGGTAGCGGGAGGCTACGAGCAGTACTTC
CASSKVAGGYEQYF
>TRBJ2-3|.|TRBV27|18|.
TGTGCCAGCAGTTTAACCATCGGGGCTGCGGGTAGCACAGATACGCAGTATTTT
CASSLTIGAAGSTDTQYF
>TRBJ2-1|.|TRBV7-9|16|.
TGTGCCAGCAGCTTAGAAGTCGGGTCCACTTACAATGAGCAGTTCTTC
CASSLEVGSTYNEQFF
>TRBJ1-4|.|TRBV4-1|13|.
TGCGCCGGCAGCCTCCTAATAAATGAAAAACTGTTTTTT
CAGSLLINEKLFF
>TRBJ2-1|.|TRBV27|12|.
TGTGCCGGCAGTCCCCCGGCTAGCGCGCAGTTCTTC
CAGSPPASAQFF
>TRBJ2-7|few|TRBV4-1|16|TRBD1
TGCGCCAGCAGCCAACCGACAGGGGGATTCTCCTACGAGCAGTACTTC
CASSQPTGGFSYEQYF
>TRBJ1-1|many|TRBV5-5|14|.
TGTGCCAGCAGCTTGTCCTCGGACGGCACTGAAGCTTTCTTT
CASSLSSDGTEAFF
>TRBJ2-3|.|TRBV5-1|15|TRBD1
TGCGCCAGCAGTTGCTCGACAGGGGAGGCAGATACGCAGTATTTT
CASSCSTGEADTQYF
>TRBJ2-1|.|TRBV29-1|11|.
TGCAGCGCCCGGAACGGAGAGACCCAGTTCTTC
CSARNGETQFF